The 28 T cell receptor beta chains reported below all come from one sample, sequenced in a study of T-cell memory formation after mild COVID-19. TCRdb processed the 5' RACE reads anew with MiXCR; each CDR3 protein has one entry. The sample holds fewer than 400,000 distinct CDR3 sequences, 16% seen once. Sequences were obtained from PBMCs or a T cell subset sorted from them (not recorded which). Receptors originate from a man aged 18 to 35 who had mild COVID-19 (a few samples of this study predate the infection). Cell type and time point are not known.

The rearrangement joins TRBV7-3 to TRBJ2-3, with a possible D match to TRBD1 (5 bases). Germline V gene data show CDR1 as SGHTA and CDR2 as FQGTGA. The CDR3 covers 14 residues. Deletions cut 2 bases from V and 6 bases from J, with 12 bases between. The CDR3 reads CASSLGPRGDTQYF. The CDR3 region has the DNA TGTGCCAGCAGCTTAGGCCCTAGGGGTGATACGCAGTATTTT.

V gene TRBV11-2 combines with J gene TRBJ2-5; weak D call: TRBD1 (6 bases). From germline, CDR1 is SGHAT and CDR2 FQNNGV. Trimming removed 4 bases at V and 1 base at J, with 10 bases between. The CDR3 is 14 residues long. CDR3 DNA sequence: TGTGCCAGCAGCTGGAACAGGGTCCAAGAGACCCAGTACTTC. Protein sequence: CASSWNRVQETQYF.

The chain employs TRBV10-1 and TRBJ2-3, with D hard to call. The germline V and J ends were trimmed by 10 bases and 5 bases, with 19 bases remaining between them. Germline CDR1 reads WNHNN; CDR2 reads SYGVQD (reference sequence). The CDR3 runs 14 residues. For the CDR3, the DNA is TGCGCCAAGACCGCGTTCTCGGGCCGAGATACGCAGTATTTT. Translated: CAKTAFSGRDTQYF.

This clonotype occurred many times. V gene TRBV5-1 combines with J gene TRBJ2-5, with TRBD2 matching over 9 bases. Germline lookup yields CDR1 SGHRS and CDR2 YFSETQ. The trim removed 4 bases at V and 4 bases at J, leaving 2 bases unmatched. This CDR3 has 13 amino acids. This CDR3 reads CASSPGLAETQYF. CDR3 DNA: TGCGCCAGCAGCCCGGGACTAGCAGAGACCCAGTACTTC.

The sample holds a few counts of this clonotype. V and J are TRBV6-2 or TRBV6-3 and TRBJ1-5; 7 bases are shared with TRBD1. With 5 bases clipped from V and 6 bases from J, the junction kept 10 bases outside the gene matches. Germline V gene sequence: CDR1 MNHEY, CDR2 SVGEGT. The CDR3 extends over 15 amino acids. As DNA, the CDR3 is TGTGCCAGCAGTCCACAGGGGTTTACGGTTCAGCCCCAGCATTTT. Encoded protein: CASSPQGFTVQPQHF.

The CDR3 region has the DNA TGTGCCAGCTCACCAGTCACTGGAAACACCATATATTTT. Amino acids: CASSPVTGNTIYF. V gene TRBV18 combines with J gene TRBJ1-3; D is uncertain. Trimming removed 2 bases from V and 2 bases from J, with 4 bases in between. Germline V CDR1 and CDR2: KGHSH, LQKENI. The CDR3 runs to 13 residues.

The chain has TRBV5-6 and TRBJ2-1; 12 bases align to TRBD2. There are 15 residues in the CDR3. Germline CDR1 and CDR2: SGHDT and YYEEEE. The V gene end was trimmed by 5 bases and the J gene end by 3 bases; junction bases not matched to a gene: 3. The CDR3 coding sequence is TGTGCCAGCAGATCGGGACTAGCGGGCTACAATGAGCAGTTCTTC. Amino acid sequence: CASRSGLAGYNEQFF.

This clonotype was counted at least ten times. CDR3 nucleotide sequence: TGTGCCAGCAGCCAGAGCTCTGGAAACACCATATATTTT. This codes for CASSQSSGNTIYF. The V call is TRBV3-1, the J call TRBJ1-3, with D uncertain. CDR1 is LGHDT, CDR2 YNNKEL, per germline (reference sequence). Trimming cost V 3 bases and J 0 bases, with 3 bases left between them. The CDR3 is 13 residues long.

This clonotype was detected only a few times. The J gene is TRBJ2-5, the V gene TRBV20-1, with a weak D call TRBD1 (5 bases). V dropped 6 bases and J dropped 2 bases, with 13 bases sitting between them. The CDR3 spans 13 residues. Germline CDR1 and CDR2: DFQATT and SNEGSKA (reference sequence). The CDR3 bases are TGCAGTGCCTTCACCGACAGTCAAGAGACCCAGTACTTC. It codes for CSAFTDSQETQYF.

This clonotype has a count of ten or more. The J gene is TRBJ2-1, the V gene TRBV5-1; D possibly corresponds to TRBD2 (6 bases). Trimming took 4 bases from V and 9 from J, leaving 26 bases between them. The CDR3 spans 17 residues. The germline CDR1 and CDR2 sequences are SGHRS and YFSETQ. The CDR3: CASSARPGLALRGEQFF. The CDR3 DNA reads TGCGCCAGCAGCGCGCGGCCGGGACTGGCCCTACGGGGTGAGCAGTTCTTC.

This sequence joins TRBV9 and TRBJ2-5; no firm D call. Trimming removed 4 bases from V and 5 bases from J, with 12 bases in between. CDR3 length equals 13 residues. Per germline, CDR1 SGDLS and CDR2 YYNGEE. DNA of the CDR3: TGTGCCAGCAGCCCCCATCCCGGGGAGACCCAGTACTTC. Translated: CASSPHPGETQYF.

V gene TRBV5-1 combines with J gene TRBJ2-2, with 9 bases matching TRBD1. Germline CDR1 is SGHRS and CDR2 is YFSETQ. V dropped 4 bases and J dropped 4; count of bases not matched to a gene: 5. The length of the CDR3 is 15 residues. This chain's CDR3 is CASSVQGAGTGELFF. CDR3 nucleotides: TGCGCCAGCAGCGTACAGGGGGCCGGCACCGGGGAGCTGTTTTTT.

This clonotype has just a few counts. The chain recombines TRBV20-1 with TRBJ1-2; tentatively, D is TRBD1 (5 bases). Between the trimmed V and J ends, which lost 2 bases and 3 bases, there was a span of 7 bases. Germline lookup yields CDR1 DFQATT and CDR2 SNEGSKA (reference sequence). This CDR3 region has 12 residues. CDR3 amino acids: CSARPRDYGYTF. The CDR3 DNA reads TGCAGTGCTAGACCCAGGGACTATGGCTACACCTTC.

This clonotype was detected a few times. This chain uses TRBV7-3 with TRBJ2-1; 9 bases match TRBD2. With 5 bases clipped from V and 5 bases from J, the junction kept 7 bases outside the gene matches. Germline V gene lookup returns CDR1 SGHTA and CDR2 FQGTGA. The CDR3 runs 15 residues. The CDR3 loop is CASSISAGGNNEQFF. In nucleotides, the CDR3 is TGTGCCAGCAGCATAAGTGCGGGGGGGAACAATGAGCAGTTCTTC.

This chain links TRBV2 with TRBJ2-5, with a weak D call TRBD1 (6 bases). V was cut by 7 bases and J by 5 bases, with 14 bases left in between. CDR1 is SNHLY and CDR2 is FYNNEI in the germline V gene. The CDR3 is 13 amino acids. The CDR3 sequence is CASNRERGETQYF. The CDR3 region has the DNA TGTGCCAGCAACAGGGAGAGGGGGGAGACCCAGTACTTC.

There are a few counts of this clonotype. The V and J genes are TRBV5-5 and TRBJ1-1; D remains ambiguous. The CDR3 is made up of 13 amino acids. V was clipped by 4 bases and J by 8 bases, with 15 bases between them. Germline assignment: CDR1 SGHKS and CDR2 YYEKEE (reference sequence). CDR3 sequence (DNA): TGTGCCAGCAGCACCCTCCCGGCGGACGAAGCTTTCTTT. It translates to CASSTLPADEAFF.

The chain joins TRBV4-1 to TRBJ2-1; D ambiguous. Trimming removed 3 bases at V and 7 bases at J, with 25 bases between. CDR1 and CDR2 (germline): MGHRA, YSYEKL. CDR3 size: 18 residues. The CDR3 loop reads CASSQTAPGRLLANEQFF. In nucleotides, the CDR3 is TGCGCCAGCAGCCAGACCGCCCCGGGTCGCCTCCTCGCGAATGAGCAGTTCTTC.

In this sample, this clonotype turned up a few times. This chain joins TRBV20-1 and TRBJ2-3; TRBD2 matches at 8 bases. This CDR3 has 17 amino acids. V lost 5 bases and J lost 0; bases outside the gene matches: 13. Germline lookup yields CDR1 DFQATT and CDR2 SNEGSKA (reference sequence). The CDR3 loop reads CSALLADRTYSTDTQYF. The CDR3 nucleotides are TGCAGTGCTTTACTAGCGGACCGAACTTATAGCACAGATACGCAGTATTTT.

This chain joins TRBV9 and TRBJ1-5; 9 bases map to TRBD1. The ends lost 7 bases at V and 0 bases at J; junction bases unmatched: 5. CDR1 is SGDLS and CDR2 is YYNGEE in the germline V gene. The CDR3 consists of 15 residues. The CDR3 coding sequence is TGTGCCAGCTCCCGGACAGGGGATAGCAATCAGCCCCAGCATTTT. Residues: CASSRTGDSNQPQHF.

Here the CDR3 DNA reads TGTGCCAGCAGTCCGCTGACGGCTAGCGGGGGGTACGAGCAGTACTTC. Encoded protein: CASSPLTASGGYEQYF. V and J are TRBV6-5 and TRBJ2-7; TRBD2 aligns across 11 bases. The CDR3 sequence is 16 residues long. J lost 4 bases, V lost 5 bases, and 10 bases had no gene match. The germline V gene has CDR1 MNHEY and CDR2 SVGAGI.

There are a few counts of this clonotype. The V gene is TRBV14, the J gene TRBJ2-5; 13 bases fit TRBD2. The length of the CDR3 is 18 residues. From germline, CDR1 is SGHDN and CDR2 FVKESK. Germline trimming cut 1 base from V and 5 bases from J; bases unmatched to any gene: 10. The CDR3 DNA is TGTGCCAGCAGCCAAGGGGGACTAGCGGGGACCCGAATCGAGACCCAGTACTTC. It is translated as CASSQGGLAGTRIETQYF.

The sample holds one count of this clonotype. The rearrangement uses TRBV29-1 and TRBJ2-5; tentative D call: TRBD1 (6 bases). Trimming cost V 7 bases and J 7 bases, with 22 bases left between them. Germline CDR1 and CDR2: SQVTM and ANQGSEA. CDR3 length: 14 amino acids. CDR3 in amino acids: CSEGDGLRFGTQYF. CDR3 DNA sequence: TGCAGCGAGGGGGACGGCTTGCGCTTCGGGACCCAGTACTTC.

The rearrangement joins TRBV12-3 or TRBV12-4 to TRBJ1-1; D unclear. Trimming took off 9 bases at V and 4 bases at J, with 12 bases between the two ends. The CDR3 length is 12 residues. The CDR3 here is CASLIGGTEAFF. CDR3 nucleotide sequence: TGTGCCAGTCTCATAGGTGGCACTGAAGCTTTCTTT.

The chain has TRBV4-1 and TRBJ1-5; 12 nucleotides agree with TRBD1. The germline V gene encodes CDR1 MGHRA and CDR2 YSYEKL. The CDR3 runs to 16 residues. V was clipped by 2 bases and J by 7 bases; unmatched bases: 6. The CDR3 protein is CASSQSPGTGGQPQHF. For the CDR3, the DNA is TGCGCCAGCAGCCAAAGCCCCGGGACAGGGGGCCAGCCCCAGCATTTT.

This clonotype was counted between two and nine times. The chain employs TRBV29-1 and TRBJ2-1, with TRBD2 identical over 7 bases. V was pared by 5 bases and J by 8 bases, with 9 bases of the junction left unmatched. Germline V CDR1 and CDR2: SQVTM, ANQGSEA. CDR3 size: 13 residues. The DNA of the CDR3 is TGCAGCGTTTACCTCGCGGGGGAGTATGAGCAGTTCTTC. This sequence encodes CSVYLAGEYEQFF.

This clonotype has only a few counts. This CDR3 is CASSSDGGEAFF. The CDR3 region has the DNA TGTGCCAGCAGCTCCGACGGGGGAGAAGCTTTCTTT. This chain joins TRBV11-3 and TRBJ1-1, with TRBD1 as a possible D gene (5 bases). The CDR3 covers 12 residues. Trimming cost V 4 bases and J 8 bases, with 11 bases left between them. Germline V lookup: CDR1 SGHNT, CDR2 YENEEA.

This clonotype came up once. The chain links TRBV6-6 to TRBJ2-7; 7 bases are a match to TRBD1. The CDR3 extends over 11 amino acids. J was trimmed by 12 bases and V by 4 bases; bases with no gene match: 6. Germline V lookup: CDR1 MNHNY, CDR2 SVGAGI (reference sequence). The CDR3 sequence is CASSSPGQLYV. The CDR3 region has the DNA TGTGCCAGCAGTTCTCCGGGACAGCTGTACGTC.

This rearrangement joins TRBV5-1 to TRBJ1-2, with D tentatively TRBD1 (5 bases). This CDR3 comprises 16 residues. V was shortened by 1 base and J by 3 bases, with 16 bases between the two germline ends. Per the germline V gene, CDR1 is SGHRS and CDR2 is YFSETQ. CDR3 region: CASSLLSDSIDYGYTF. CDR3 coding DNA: TGCGCCAGCAGCTTGCTTTCCGACAGTATAGACTATGGCTACACCTTC.